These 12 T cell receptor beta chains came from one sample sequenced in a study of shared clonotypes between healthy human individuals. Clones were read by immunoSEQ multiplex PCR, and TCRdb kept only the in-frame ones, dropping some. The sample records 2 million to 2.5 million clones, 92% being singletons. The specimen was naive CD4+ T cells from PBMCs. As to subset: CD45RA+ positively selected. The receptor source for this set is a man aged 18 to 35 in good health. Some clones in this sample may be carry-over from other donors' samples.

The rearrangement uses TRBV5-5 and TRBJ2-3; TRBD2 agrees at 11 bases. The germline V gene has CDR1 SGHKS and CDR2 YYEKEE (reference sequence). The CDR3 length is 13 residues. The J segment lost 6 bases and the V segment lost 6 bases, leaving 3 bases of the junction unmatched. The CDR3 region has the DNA TGTGCCAGCACTAGCGGGAGGTCGGATACGCAGTATTTT. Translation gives CASTSGRSDTQYF.

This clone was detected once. The CDR3 region is CASSWTAGGYEQYF. The CDR3 DNA is TGTGCCAGCAGTTGGACGGCAGGGGGATACGAGCAGTACTTC. V and J are TRBV28 and TRBJ2-7; 7 nucleotides match TRBD1. The germline CDR1 and CDR2 sequences are MDHEN and SYDVKM. CDR3 length: 14 residues. J lost 4 bases, V lost 4 bases, and 7 bases had no gene match.

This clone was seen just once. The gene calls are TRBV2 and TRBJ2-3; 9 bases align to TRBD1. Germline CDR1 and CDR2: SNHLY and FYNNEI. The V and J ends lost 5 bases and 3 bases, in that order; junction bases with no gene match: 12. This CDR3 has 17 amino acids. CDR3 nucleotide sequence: TGTGCCAGCAGTCCCGGGACAGGGACCAGGACGACAGATACGCAGTATTTT. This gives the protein CASSPGTGTRTTDTQYF.

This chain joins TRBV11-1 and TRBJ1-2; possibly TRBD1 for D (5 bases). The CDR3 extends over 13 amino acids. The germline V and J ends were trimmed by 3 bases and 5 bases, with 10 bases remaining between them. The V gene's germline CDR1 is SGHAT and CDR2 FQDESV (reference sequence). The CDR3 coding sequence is TGTGCCAGCAGCTTGGGGCCAGAGTATGGCTACACCTTC. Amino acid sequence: CASSLGPEYGYTF.

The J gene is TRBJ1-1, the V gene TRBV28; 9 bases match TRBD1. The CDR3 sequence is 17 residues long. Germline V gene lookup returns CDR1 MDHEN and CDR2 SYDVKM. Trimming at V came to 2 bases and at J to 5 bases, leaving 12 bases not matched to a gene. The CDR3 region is CASSLGLHGQGTTEAFF. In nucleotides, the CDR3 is TGTGCCAGCAGTTTAGGGCTTCATGGACAGGGGACAACTGAAGCTTTCTTT.

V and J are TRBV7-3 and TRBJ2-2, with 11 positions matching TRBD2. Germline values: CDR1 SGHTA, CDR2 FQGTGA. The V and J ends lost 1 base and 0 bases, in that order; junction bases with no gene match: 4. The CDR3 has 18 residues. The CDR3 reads CASSLMPSGRSNTGELFF. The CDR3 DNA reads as TGTGCCAGCAGCTTAATGCCTAGCGGGAGGTCGAACACCGGGGAGCTGTTTTTT.

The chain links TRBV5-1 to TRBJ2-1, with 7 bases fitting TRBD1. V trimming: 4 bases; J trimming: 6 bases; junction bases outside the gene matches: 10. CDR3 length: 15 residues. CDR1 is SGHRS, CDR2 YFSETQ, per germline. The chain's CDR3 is CASSHNRGGVNEQFF. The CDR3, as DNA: TGCGCCAGCAGCCACAACAGGGGTGGGGTCAATGAGCAGTTCTTC.

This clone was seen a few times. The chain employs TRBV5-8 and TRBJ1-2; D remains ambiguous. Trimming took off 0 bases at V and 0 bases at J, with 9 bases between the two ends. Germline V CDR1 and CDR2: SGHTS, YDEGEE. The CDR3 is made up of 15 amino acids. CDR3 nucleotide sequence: TGTGCCAGCAGCTTGGAGGTAGGCGCTAACTATGGCTACACCTTC. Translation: CASSLEVGANYGYTF.

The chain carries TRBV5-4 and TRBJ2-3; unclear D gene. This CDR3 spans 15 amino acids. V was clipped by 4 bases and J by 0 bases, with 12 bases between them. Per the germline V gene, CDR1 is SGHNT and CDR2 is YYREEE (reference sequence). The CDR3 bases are TGTGCCAGCAGCCCCGGTCGTACTAGCACAGATACGCAGTATTTT. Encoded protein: CASSPGRTSTDTQYF.

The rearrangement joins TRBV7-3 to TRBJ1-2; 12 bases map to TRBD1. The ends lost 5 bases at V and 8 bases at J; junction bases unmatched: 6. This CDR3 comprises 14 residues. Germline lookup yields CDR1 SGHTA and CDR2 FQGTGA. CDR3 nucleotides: TGTGCCAGCAGCCTGGGACAGGGGGCGAAAGGCTACACCTTC. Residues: CASSLGQGAKGYTF.

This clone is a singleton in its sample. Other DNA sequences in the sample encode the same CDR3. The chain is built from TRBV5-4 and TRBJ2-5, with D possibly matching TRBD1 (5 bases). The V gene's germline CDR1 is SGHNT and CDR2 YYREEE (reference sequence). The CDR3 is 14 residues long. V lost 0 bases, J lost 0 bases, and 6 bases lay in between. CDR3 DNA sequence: TGTGCCAGCAGCTTGGGACAGTACCAAGAGACCCAGTACTTC. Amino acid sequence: CASSLGQYQETQYF.

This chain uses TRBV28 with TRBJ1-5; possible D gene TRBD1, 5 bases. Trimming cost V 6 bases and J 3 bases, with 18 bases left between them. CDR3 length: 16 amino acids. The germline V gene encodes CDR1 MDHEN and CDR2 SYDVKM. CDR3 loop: CASRPPQEGPNQPQHF. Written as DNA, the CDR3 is TGTGCCAGCAGGCCCCCCCAGGAGGGACCCAATCAGCCCCAGCATTTT.